This record looks at one TCR beta chain sequence and its context. No antigen is known for it. Molecules of cDNA were individually given unique molecular identifiers that were attached to them. TCRdb redid the calling of the 5' RACE reads with MiXCR, one entry per CDR3 protein. The sample has under 100,000 distinct CDR3 sequences; about 11% are singletons. The data stem from a study of early T cells in non-severe SARS-CoV-2 infection. Turning to the study itself: Bulk RNA from unsorted whole blood was sequenced; chains were unpaired. Findings of the study overall: VDJdb matching favored anti-spike CD8 responses, missing private and CD4 specificities.

The sequence was collected from an adult who was a healthcare worker with PCR-confirmed SARS-CoV-2 infection or an uninfected control (not recorded which). The sequencing sample was made of whole blood.

CDR3 loop: CASSSNEKLFF. As DNA, the CDR3 is TGTGCCAGCAGTAGTAATGAAAAACTGTTTTTT. The J gene is TRBJ1-4, the V gene TRBV28; D is undetermined. The CDR3 covers 11 residues. The V gene's germline CDR1 is MDHEN and CDR2 SYDVKM. V was clipped by 5 bases and J by 4 bases, with 2 bases between them.